The clone carrying this TCR beta chain has only one observation. Its target is unknown. These data belong to a study of blood T cells in healthy people across ages. The study isolated at least 6.5 million PBMCs from each sample. The authors extracted at least 6 micrograms of total RNA per sample. Primed by a sample-barcoded 5' primer and a J-beta primer mix, a second PCR proceeded for roughly 6 to 12 cycles. Every molecule of cDNA carried a tag from a template-switch adaptor with 12 random nucleotides. TCRdb analysed the 5' RACE reads with MiXCR anew, one entry per CDR3 protein. The sample carries about 1,600,000 distinct CDR3 sequences, 42% recorded once. Overall study results and limits: Because donor CMV status was unknown, expanded clonotype changes were possibly confounded.

CDR1 is MDHEN and CDR2 is SYDVKM in the germline V gene. V lost 2 bases and J 7 bases, leaving 12 bases between the germline ends. CDR3 length equals 15 residues. This TCR was sampled from a woman in her late teens or twenties in good health. The sample was blood. The chain links TRBV28 to TRBJ1-6; a weak D match, TRBD1 (5 bases). In nucleotides, the CDR3 is TGTGCCAGCAGTTTAAAGGGGCTAAGGAATTCACCCCTCCACTTT. Translating it yields CASSLKGLRNSPLHF.